This TCR beta chain was obtained from a study of T cell repertoires in cytomegalovirus infection. V shed 5 bases and J 0 bases; nucleotides not matched to a gene: 10. The V gene's germline CDR1 is DFQATT and CDR2 SNEGSKA (reference sequence). This CDR3 comprises 17 residues. TCRdb used MiXCR to reprocess the reads, holding one entry per CDR3 protein. The sample includes some 300,000 distinct CDR3 sequences, roughly 15% of them seen just once. Input material: PBMCs. This receptor was taken from a human donor in good health (CMV status not recorded). Some clones in this sample may be carry-over from other donors' samples. The genes are TRBV20-1 and TRBJ2-6, with 7 positions matching TRBD1. CDR3 coding DNA: TGCAGTGCTCAAGGGACAGAAGATAGCTCTGGGGCCAACGTCCTGACTTTC. Amino acid sequence: CSAQGTEDSSGANVLTF.